The present T cell receptor beta chain was sequenced within a study of CD8+ T cells in alopecia areata. In each case, RNA was isolated and then reverse transcribed into cDNA as the sequencing template. Libraries were prepared by immunoSEQ multiplex PCR; TCRdb keeps only in-frame clonotypes and omits some of them. The sample gives around 80,000 clones, 45% to 60% of which show up once; 5.7% is in the top ten. Germline loops: CDR1 PRHDT, CDR2 FYEKMQ (reference sequence). After removal of 2 bases from V and 4 bases from J, the junction contained 13 bases not matched to a gene. This CDR3 is 17 amino acids long. The sample holds a few counts of this clone. Alopecia areata patients had lesional scalp punch biopsies and peripheral blood taken from them.

Source material: NKG2D-high CD8+ T cells sorted from blood. The receptor comes from a human donor with alopecia areata. The chain couples TRBV13 to TRBJ2-5, with 7 positions matching TRBD2. DNA of the CDR3: TGTGCCAGCAGCTTACCGGCGGGGGACGCTTCGGGAGAGACCCAGTACTTC. It yields the protein CASSLPAGDASGETQYF.